The sequence of this TCR beta chain was determined in a study of Graves' ophthalmopathy and Graves' hyperthyroidism (dated by TCRdb to 2017 to 2018). Broadly, across the study: Peripheral blood was collected at initial diagnosis, before any treatment. For training and testing, the roughly 93 patients in the discovery cohort were randomly divided in a 7:3 ratio. In total, some 130 blood samples were TCR-sequenced: 43 ophthalmopathy, roughly 77 hyperthyroidism and some 17 hyperthyroidism-to-ophthalmopathy patients. The independent validation cohort included approximately 19 hyperthyroidism patients plus 17 patients who later progressed from hyperthyroidism to ophthalmopathy. In five to seven hyperthyroidism patients, T-cell repertoires of thyroid tissue and blood were compared. Following sampling, methimazole starting at 30 mg daily was administered to hyperthyroidism patients, and high-dose intravenous methylprednisolone was administered to ophthalmopathy patients. TCR beta repertoire signatures were used to distinguish Graves' ophthalmopathy from Graves' hyperthyroidism and to predict progression to ophthalmopathy. To explore V-J signatures that separate ophthalmopathy from hyperthyroidism, a discovery set of 100 patients was enrolled, consisting of roughly 45 with ophthalmopathy and roughly 59 with stable hyperthyroidism. Study-wide findings and limitations: In validation, the model predicted ophthalmopathy progression with over 60% sensitivity and roughly 72% specificity; 12 predicted patients were CT-confirmed with GO in a median of 6.5 months. In cross-validation, the 13-signature model distinguished ophthalmopathy from stable hyperthyroidism with about 89% sensitivity and approximately 81% specificity, while in the test set the corresponding values were 80% and 75%. No statistical method was used to set the sample size in advance, and the investigators knew which group each participant was assigned to. Among expanded thyroid clonotypes with frequency above 0.001, most also showed up in blood, which suggests that blood repertoires may reflect the thyroid immune response.

This clonotype was observed at least ten times. Its target antigen remains unknown. It has no much larger one-base neighbor in the sample; base qualities were not kept. For repertoire sequencing, the TCR beta CDR3 regions were amplified from RNA transcripts. The first round of RT-PCR was done with HTBI primers and the Qiagen OneStep RT-PCR kit, and was followed by a second round of multiplex PCR, then size selection and purification. Sequencing of the libraries was carried out on an Illumina HiSeq2000 in paired-end mode with 100 bp reads. The original methods were these. SOAPnuke was used to process the reads, removing any read that contained adapters or uncalled bases, had a mean Phred below 15, or lacked an exact match to the constant primer or identifier. COPE v1.2.5 was used to merge the high-quality paired reads. Each unique nucleotide sequence was treated as a clonotype, and MiTCR v1.1 was used to align the clonotypes to the IMGT TRB V, D and J references. The analysis was limited to V-J combinations with a frequency above 0.0001, which together covered approximately 99% of repertoires. A TCR clonal expansion and chaos score per V-J combination was defined as the ratio of F50 clonal expansion to chaos observed in the TCRdist matrix. Welch's t-statistics and random forest were used to reduce the features to about a dozen V-J combinations, which were then used as input to a naive Bayes classifier. Thyroid-blood repertoire similarity was quantified with the Morisita-Horn index. TCRdb ran its own pipeline on the public reads, namely fastp trimming at Q25 and MiXCR clone calling, and kept in-frame beta chains. Rows with one shared CDR3 protein collapse into an entry with the most common genes and DNA. In this record, the V and J calls reflect TCRdb's handling and not the investigators' own analysis. The sample table contains approximately 460,000 distinct CDR3 sequences; only one count was recorded for roughly an eighth of them. The ten largest clones take up more than 8.5% of the sample.

Germline trimming amounts to 6 bases on V and 7 bases on J, with 7 as the count of junction bases outside the gene matches. From the cysteine up to the phenylalanine, the CDR3 has a length of 14 residues. Kept here is only the CDR3 DNA, which spans 42 bases and is read in frame from base 1. Looking up the germline V gene yields CDR1 SGHVS and CDR2 FQNEAQ. Ophthalmopathy patients had moderately to severely active disease, Clinical Activity Score of at least 3, NOSPECS grade of at least 4, and disease duration under 3 months. Anyone with other autoimmune diseases, uncontrolled infections, pregnancy or lactation was excluded from the study. Clinical symptoms, serum thyroxine, TRAb, thyroid ultrasound and orbital computed tomography formed the basis of the diagnosis. PBMCs were isolated from 7.5 to 10 ml of fresh peripheral blood by Ficoll-Paque density gradient centrifugation. Total RNA was extracted using Trizol reagent, and RNA quality was checked on an Agilent 2100 Bioanalyzer.

The sample comprised blood. The chain is assembled from TRBV7-8 and TRBJ1-5, with 9 central nucleotides matching TRBD1. This TCR was recovered from a young woman with Graves' ophthalmopathy. Donor details come from another sample of the same person, matched by shared clones. The DNA is TGTGCCAGCAGAGCCGGGACAGGGTCCCAGCCCCAGCATTTT. Its product reads: CASRAGTGSQPQHF.